The TCR beta chain under discussion was sequenced for a study of shared clonotypes between healthy human individuals. Deep-level assay runs were performed. Data came from immunoSEQ multiplex PCR; TCRdb stores just in-frame clones and leaves some out. The data hold some 600,000 clones, with roughly 96% observed a single time. Naive CD8 cells, CD45RO-negative and positively selected for CCR7, excluded terminally differentiated effector memory CD45RA+ cells. This clone occurred once. This TCR derives from a woman aged 30 to 39 in good health. The sample consisted of naive CD8+ T cells sorted from blood.

In DNA form, the CDR3 reads TGTGCCAGCAGTTTCTTACAGGGTAATGAGCAGTTCTTC. Translation gives CASSFLQGNEQFF. The gene calls are TRBV27 and TRBJ2-1; TRBD1 might be the D (6 bases). Germline V gives CDR1 MNHEY, CDR2 SMNVEV (reference sequence). V lost 3 bases, J lost 7 bases, and 10 bases lay in between. The CDR3 sequence is 13 residues long.